Shown below are 11 T cell receptor beta chains from a single sample sequenced in a study of regulatory T cells in long-lasting Graves disease. The time point here: newly diagnosed GD, antithyroid drugs for less than 3 months. Scientists built the TCR library using RNA that was extracted from PBMCs. Combining iRepertoire HTBI primers with Arm-PCR of CDR3 regions, the authors built TCR beta libraries. TCRdb passed the multiplex PCR reads through MiXCR, listing each CDR3 protein once. This table has fewer than 500,000 distinct CDR3 sequences, under 20% appearing once. These data were also filed under a second study, of T cells in Graves' hyperthyroidism and ophthalmopathy.

Source: peripheral blood mononuclear cells (PBMCs), taken at new diagnosis, from a patient treated with antithyroid drugs. The source is a man aged 35 to 55 with Graves disease.

This clonotype was counted ten times or more. The chain links TRBV11-2 to TRBJ2-3, with 8 bases identical to TRBD2. The CDR3 has 18 amino acids. V lost 0 bases to trimming and J lost 2 bases; unmatched junction nucleotides: 10. Germline lookup yields CDR1 SGHAT and CDR2 FQNNGV. The CDR3 region has the DNA TGTGCCAGCAGCTTAGATCTGCGGGTAGCGGGAAACACAGATACGCAGTATTTT. It encodes CASSLDLRVAGNTDTQYF.

Ten or more counts support this clonotype. This chain joins TRBV20-1 and TRBJ2-7, with D unclear. The germline V gene has CDR1 DFQATT and CDR2 SNEGSKA (reference sequence). V was trimmed by 6 bases and J by 0 bases, leaving 21 bases between them. CDR3 length: 16 residues. As DNA, the CDR3 is TGCAGTGCCCCCATGGGCAATAGGCAGGCCTCCTACGAGCAGTACTTC. Protein: CSAPMGNRQASYEQYF.

The V gene is TRBV12-3 or TRBV12-4, the J gene TRBJ1-5; TRBD1 matches 7 bases. The CDR3 has 16 amino acids. V was pared by 3 bases and J by 6 bases, with 11 bases of the junction left unmatched. CDR3 DNA sequence: TGTGCCAGCAGTTTGGGGACCAGGGGGTATCTTCAGCCCCAGCATTTT. Encoded protein: CASSLGTRGYLQPQHF.

DNA of the CDR3: TGTGCCAGCAGCTTAGTAACAGGGGGCAGCTCTGGAAACACCATATATTTT. Protein: CASSLVTGGSSGNTIYF. The chain is built from TRBV11-2 and TRBJ1-3; the match to TRBD1 covers 9 bases. The V segment lost 1 base and the J segment 0 bases; nucleotides outside the gene matches: 4. Germline assignment: CDR1 SGHAT and CDR2 FQNNGV. This CDR3 spans 17 amino acids.

This clonotype was counted many times. The chain couples TRBV7-9 to TRBJ2-7, with 14 bases identical to TRBD2. The V gene's germline CDR1 is SEHNR and CDR2 FQNEAQ (reference sequence). This CDR3 is 15 amino acids long. V was clipped by 4 bases and J by 5 bases; unmatched bases: 4. The CDR3 sequence: CASSSTSGRVNEQYF. The CDR3 DNA reads as TGTGCCAGCAGCTCGACTAGCGGGAGGGTCAACGAGCAGTACTTC.

This clonotype was picked up a small number of times. The V gene is TRBV7-2, the J gene TRBJ2-7; the match to TRBD2 covers 8 bases. Looked up from germline, CDR1 is SGHTA and CDR2 is FQGNSA. V lost 6 bases to trimming and J lost 2 bases; unmatched junction nucleotides: 6. The CDR3 runs 14 residues. CDR3 residues: CASRPAGVPYEQYF. The DNA for the CDR3 is TGTGCCAGCAGACCAGCGGGAGTGCCCTACGAGCAGTACTTC.

In its sample, this clonotype was seen many times. The chain has TRBV6-1 and TRBJ2-3; TRBD2 agrees at 7 bases. The CDR3 spans 15 residues. The germline gives CDR1 MNHNS, CDR2 SASEGT. The V gene end was trimmed by 2 bases and the J gene end by 4 bases; junction bases not matched to a gene: 6. The CDR3 reads CASSELGGRADTQYF. For the CDR3, the DNA is TGTGCCAGCAGTGAACTTGGCGGGAGAGCAGATACGCAGTATTTT.

In regard to this clonotype: A far larger clone differs by one base, so this is likely a read error. The chain joins TRBV11-2 to TRBJ2-1; 8 positions agree with TRBD1. CDR3 length: 15 amino acids. The V and J ends lost 5 bases and 10 bases, in that order; junction bases with no gene match: 13. Per the germline V gene, CDR1 is SGHAT and CDR2 is FQNNGV. The CDR3 is CASSEQTRGLDEQFF. The DNA of the CDR3 is TGTGCCAGCAGCGAACAAACCAGGGGGCTCGACGAGCAGTTCTTC.

CDR3 sequence (DNA): TGTGCCAGCACTAAAGCCCAAGAGACCCAGTACTTC. Its protein is CASTKAQETQYF. This chain connects TRBV2 to TRBJ2-5; the D is unclear. This CDR3 contains 12 residues. Trimming cost V 7 bases and J 1 base, with 7 bases left between them. Germline lookup yields CDR1 SNHLY and CDR2 FYNNEI. The complete variable domain, with remaining parts taken from reference TRBV2 and TRBJ2-5, reads EPEVTQTPSHQVTQMGQEVILRCVPISNHLYFYWYRQILGQKVEFLVSFYNNEISEKSEIFDDQFSVERPDGSNFTLKIRSTKLEDSAMYFCASTKAQETQYFGPGTRLLVL.

This clonotype was detected many times. The chain links TRBV28 to TRBJ1-5, with D uncertain. V was cut by 6 bases and J by 1 base, with 7 bases left in between. CDR1 and CDR2 (germline): MDHEN, SYDVKM. The CDR3 loop spans 13 amino acids. The CDR3 spells CASRQTSNQPQHF. DNA for the CDR3: TGTGCCAGCAGGCAGACGAGCAATCAGCCCCAGCATTTT.

There are many counts of this clonotype. The chain joins TRBV5-1 to TRBJ1-1; TRBD1 is a possible D gene (6 bases). Germline V gene sequence: CDR1 SGHRS, CDR2 YFSETQ. This CDR3 region has 16 residues. V was shortened by 5 bases and J by 1 base, with 18 bases between the two germline ends. The CDR3 DNA sequence: TGCGCCAGCAGTCCCCTACAGGGCGACGGGAACACTGAAGCTTTCTTT. Translated, it gives CASSPLQGDGNTEAFF. The full variable domain, with the rest looked up from reference TRBV5-1 and TRBJ1-1, is KAGVTQTPRYLIKTRGQQVTLSCSPISGHRSVSWYQQTPGQGLQFLFEYFSETQRNKGNFPGRFSGRQFSNSRSEMNVSTLELGDSALYLCASSPLQGDGNTEAFFGQGTRLTVV.